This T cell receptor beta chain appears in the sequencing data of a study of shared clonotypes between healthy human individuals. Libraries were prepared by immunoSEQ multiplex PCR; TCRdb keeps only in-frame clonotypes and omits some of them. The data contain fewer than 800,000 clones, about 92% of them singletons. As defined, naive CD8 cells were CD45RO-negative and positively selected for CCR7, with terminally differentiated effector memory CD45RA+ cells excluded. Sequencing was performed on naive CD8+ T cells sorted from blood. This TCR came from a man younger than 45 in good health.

The CDR3 region has the DNA TGTGCCAGCAGTTGGGGGCCGTGGGAGACCCAGTACTTC. Amino acids: CASSWGPWETQYF. The J gene is TRBJ2-5, the V gene TRBV6-5, with D tentatively TRBD1 (6 bases). With 4 bases removed from V and 5 bases from J, the gap between germline ends came to 11 bases. The CDR3 length is 13 residues. Germline values: CDR1 MNHEY, CDR2 SVGAGI.